This TCR beta chain came from a study of blood T cell repertoires in COVID-19 (dated by TCRdb to about 2020). Regarding the complete study: The collaborator samples originated in the United States, Italy and Spain and spanned the acute and convalescent phases of COVID-19. Where HLA class I and class II types were available, the types were taken from metadata supplied by the sample provider, not from assay-based typing. Samples came from the ongoing ImmuneRACE study (first 160 participants) plus 1,254 subjects from 6 global collaborators. The repertoires were released in a freely available public database meant as a resource for research on the immune response to SARS-CoV-2. The material from the prospective study consisted of cDNA or gDNA derived from T cells, B-cell-depleted T cells, or PBMCs. Deeply sampled blood TCRbeta repertoires from subjects exposed to, actively infected with, or recovered from COVID-19 were included in the dataset. A de-identified subject ID, COVID-19 status, age in years and sex were almost always included in the sample metadata.

Compared with germline, V lacks 8 bases and J lacks 3 bases; bases without a gene match: 3. From the germline V gene, CDR1 is SGHTA and CDR2 is FQGTGA. Inclusive of the bounding cysteine and phenylalanine, the CDR3 is 13 residues long. The sequence is cut down to CDR3 DNA, 39 bases in frame from base 1. On the study overall, not on this receptor specifically: The amount of clinical and demographic metadata varied by source and participant and was provided uncurated.

TCRbeta CDR3 regions were amplified from genomic DNA by means of the immunoSEQ Assay, a bias-controlled multiplex PCR. On the study's bioinformatics: Nucleated cell counts per sample were estimated from amplification of reference gene primers within the assay. To quantify the absolute abundance of each unique TCRbeta CDR3 rearrangement, sequence reads were collapsed and filtered. Productive Simpson clonality was computed per sample as the square root of Simpson's diversity index over productive rearrangements. TCRdb carries this immuneACCESS record with in-frame sequences only. Its versions omit some clonotypes, under half of them owing to an unresolved V gene in the studies checked, with the rest unexplained. From that table come the V and J calls and clone size; the DNA was used to work out D and trimming. Counted in this sample were more than 65,000 clones; 70% to 85% of them appeared once. The ten largest clones take up around 22% of the sample.

Concerning this clone itself: What antigen it recognizes has not been identified. Base-call qualities are not available, and no considerably larger clone is one nucleotide away.

Each collaborating institution followed its own protocols to collect whole blood in K2EDTA tubes. For TCRbeta analysis, collaborator samples were shipped as frozen whole blood, as isolated PBMCs, or as DNA extracted from either sample type. The receptor chain draws on TRBV7-3 and TRBJ2-7; the junction holds 11 bases that match TRBD2. Sequences were obtained from peripheral blood. The clonotype comes from a woman in her forties or fifties with acute or convalescent COVID-19. CDR3 region: CASGLAGGYEQYF. The sequence in DNA is TGTGCCAGCGGTCTAGCGGGAGGCTACGAGCAGTACTTC.